Below, 20 T cell receptor beta chains from the same sample are listed, as sequenced in a study of T cell responses to AZD1222 COVID-19 vaccine. Assay: immunoSEQ multiplex PCR; the TCRdb copy retains only in-frame clones and omits some. Counted here are 150,000 to 200,000 clones, 93% occurring once; the ten biggest clones make up approximately 4%. Specimen: peripheral blood, collected on day 0 of AZD1222 vaccination. The receptors come from an adult in good health.

V gene TRBV27 combines with J gene TRBJ2-3; D may correspond to TRBD1 or TRBD2 (5 bases each). V was pared by 3 bases and J by 8 bases, with 6 bases between. Germline V gives CDR1 MNHEY, CDR2 SMNVEV (reference sequence). The CDR3 is 11 amino acids. CDR3 coding DNA: TGTGCCAGCAGTTTGGGGGTTACGCAGTATTTT. Its protein is CASSLGVTQYF.

J is TRBJ2-7 and V is TRBV14; the D is unclear. The CDR3 is made up of 11 amino acids. V lost 1 base and J lost 4, with 2 bases in between. CDR1 is SGHDN, CDR2 FVKESK, per germline. This chain's CDR3 is CASSQGYEQYF. The CDR3 coding sequence is TGTGCCAGCAGCCAAGGATACGAGCAGTACTTC.

This chain links TRBV5-1 with TRBJ2-7; 11 positions match TRBD1. Germline V gene data show CDR1 as SGHRS and CDR2 as YFSETQ. V trimming: 3 bases; J trimming: 2 bases; junction bases outside the gene matches: 7. CDR3 length: 16 residues. The CDR3 sequence: CASSSDGTGGTYEQYF. DNA of the CDR3: TGCGCCAGCAGCTCGGACGGGACAGGGGGTACCTACGAGCAGTACTTC.

This clone was observed a single time. This chain joins TRBV7-2 and TRBJ1-3; unclear D gene. This CDR3 region has 14 residues. CDR1 is SGHTA and CDR2 is FQGNSA in the germline V gene. The V end lost 1 base, the J end lost 8 bases, and 12 bases lay between the germline ends. This CDR3 is CASSLVGYGHTIYF. CDR3 sequence (DNA): TGTGCCAGCAGCTTAGTCGGTTACGGCCACACCATATATTTT.

In the case of this clone: Other DNA sequences in the sample encode the same CDR3. The chain links TRBV6-5 to TRBJ1-1, with D uncertain. The CDR3 sequence is 13 residues long. CDR1 and CDR2 (germline): MNHEY, SVGAGI. Between the trimmed V and J ends, which lost 4 bases and 0 bases, there was a span of 6 bases. The CDR3 here is CASSLQLNTEAFF. The DNA of the CDR3 is TGTGCCAGCAGTTTGCAGCTGAACACTGAAGCTTTCTTT.

This clone was seen just once. This chain uses TRBV27 with TRBJ2-7; 9 bases align to TRBD1. CDR3 length equals 15 residues. V gave up 4 bases and J gave up 4 bases; unmatched junction bases: 8. CDR1 and CDR2 from the germline V gene are MNHEY and SMNVEV (reference sequence). As DNA, the CDR3 is TGTGCCAGCAGTTGGGCCGGGACAGGGATTTACGAGCAGTACTTC. The encoded protein is CASSWAGTGIYEQYF.

CDR3 DNA sequence: TGTGCCAGCAGTTATACAGGGAGTACTTTCTATGGCTACACCTTC. Its translation: CASSYTGSTFYGYTF. The chain recombines TRBV27 with TRBJ1-2, with D perhaps TRBD1 (6 bases). The germline CDR1 and CDR2 sequences are MNHEY and SMNVEV (reference sequence). V lost 4 bases, J lost 4 bases, and 16 bases lay in between. This CDR3 spans 15 amino acids.

The CDR3 reads CASRRQPADGAVNTEAFF. Written as DNA, the CDR3 is TGCGCCAGCAGACGGCAGCCAGCGGACGGAGCCGTGAACACTGAAGCTTTCTTT. The chain has TRBV5-1 and TRBJ1-1; D not resolved. V lost 5 bases to trimming and J lost 0 bases, with 23 bases between them. Per the germline V gene, CDR1 is SGHRS and CDR2 is YFSETQ. The CDR3 consists of 18 residues. Variable domain in full (rest from reference TRBV5-1 and TRBJ1-1): KAGVTQTPRYLIKTRGQQVTLSCSPISGHRSVSWYQQTPGQGLQFLFEYFSETQRNKGNFPGRFSGRQFSNSRSEMNVSTLELGDSALYLCASRRQPADGAVNTEAFFGQGTRLTVV.

The rearrangement uses TRBV4-2 and TRBJ2-7; D not certain. Trimming cost V 0 bases and J 5 bases, with 11 bases left between them. Germline assignment: CDR1 LGHNA and CDR2 YNFKEQ. This CDR3 region has 14 residues. The CDR3 nucleotides read TGTGCCAGCAGCCAAGATTTACAGTACCACGAGCAGTACTTC. It yields the protein CASSQDLQYHEQYF.

The V and J genes are TRBV12-5 and TRBJ2-1; D might be TRBD1 (6 bases). CDR1 is LGHNT, CDR2 FRNRAP, per germline. This CDR3 region has 17 residues. Trimming stripped 6 bases from V and 6 bases from J, with 24 bases between. CDR3: CASGNWWQGLFLNEQFF. Written as DNA, the CDR3 is TGTGCTAGTGGCAATTGGTGGCAGGGGCTTTTTCTCAATGAGCAGTTCTTC.

The table lists this clone with a count of one. The chain joins TRBV5-1 to TRBJ1-4, with TRBD1 as a possible D gene (5 bases). Germline loops: CDR1 SGHRS, CDR2 YFSETQ. The V gene lost 4 bases and the J gene lost 0 bases, with 7 bases spanning the gap. The CDR3 length is 14 residues. DNA for the CDR3: TGCGCCAGCAGCAGGGACGCAACTAATGAAAAACTGTTTTTT. Its protein product is CASSRDATNEKLFF.

The CDR3 bases are TGTGCCAGCTCACCAGGGGGGACCTCCTACGAGCAGTACTTC. Protein: CASSPGGTSYEQYF. The chain joins TRBV18 to TRBJ2-7, with a possible D match to TRBD2 (6 bases). Germline V gene lookup returns CDR1 KGHSH and CDR2 LQKENI. Trimming shortened V by 2 bases and J by 0 bases, and 8 bases separated the two germline ends. The CDR3 spans 14 residues.

This clone was counted a few times. The chain carries TRBV5-1 and TRBJ1-2; D gene uncertain. The germline V gene encodes CDR1 SGHRS and CDR2 YFSETQ. Trimming cost V 3 bases and J 4 bases, with 19 bases left between them. The CDR3 consists of 16 residues. CDR3 residues: CASSWGERPRTYGYTF. CDR3 coding DNA: TGCGCCAGCAGCTGGGGAGAAAGACCCCGGACCTATGGCTACACCTTC.

The V and J genes are TRBV19 and TRBJ2-7; a weak D match, TRBD2 (6 bases). This CDR3 contains 13 residues. Germline V gene data show CDR1 as LNHDA and CDR2 as SQIVND (reference sequence). V dropped 4 bases and J dropped 3 bases, with 10 bases sitting between them. CDR3 region: CASSNQGGYEQYF. CDR3 nucleotides: TGTGCCAGTAGTAATCAGGGAGGCTACGAGCAGTACTTC.

V usage is TRBV27 and J usage is TRBJ1-6; TRBD1 agrees at 9 bases. V lost 6 bases, J lost 10 bases, and 4 bases stayed unmatched. This CDR3 has 13 amino acids. CDR1 and CDR2 (germline): MNHEY, SMNVEV (reference sequence). The CDR3 spells CASRPDRGSPLHF. DNA for the CDR3: TGTGCCAGCAGACCGGACAGGGGATCACCCCTCCACTTT.

The chain recombines TRBV12-5 with TRBJ2-1; 10 bases match TRBD2. Per the germline V gene, CDR1 is LGHNT and CDR2 is FRNRAP. Trimming took 6 bases from V and 3 from J; bases not matched to a gene: 5. The CDR3 extends over 15 amino acids. The CDR3 protein is CASGPSGRLYNEQFF. The CDR3 coding sequence is TGTGCTAGTGGCCCTAGCGGGAGACTCTACAATGAGCAGTTCTTC.

The gene calls are TRBV6-5 and TRBJ2-7; unclear D gene. The CDR3 consists of 12 residues. Trimming stripped 6 bases from V and 3 bases from J, with 9 bases between. CDR1 is MNHEY and CDR2 is SVGAGI in the germline V gene. This CDR3 reads CASRQDVYEQYF. The CDR3 nucleotides are TGTGCCAGCAGGCAGGATGTCTACGAGCAGTACTTC.

V gene TRBV27 combines with J gene TRBJ1-6; D gene uncertain. The CDR3 has 18 amino acids. Germline values: CDR1 MNHEY, CDR2 SMNVEV (reference sequence). Trimming took off 2 bases at V and 7 bases at J, with 21 bases between the two ends. The CDR3 spells CASSLRPQFWEINSPLHF. The CDR3 bases are TGTGCCAGCAGTTTAAGGCCCCAGTTCTGGGAGATCAATTCACCCCTCCACTTT.

This chain connects TRBV7-9 to TRBJ1-1; no reliable D call. Germline CDR1 and CDR2: SEHNR and FQNEAQ (reference sequence). The ends were cut back, 5 bases at V and 3 bases at J, with 7 bases in the middle. The CDR3 is 12 residues long. The CDR3 loop reads CASSHSDTEAFF. The CDR3 bases are TGTGCCAGCAGCCATTCGGACACTGAAGCTTTCTTT.

The chain couples TRBV7-8 to TRBJ1-1; possible D gene TRBD1, 5 bases. Germline lookup yields CDR1 SGHVS and CDR2 FQNEAQ. CDR3 size: 16 residues. V was pared by 0 bases and J by 0 bases, with 11 bases between. CDR3 coding DNA: TGTGCCAGCAGCTTAGCGAATAAAGGGGTGAACACTGAAGCTTTCTTT. Encoded protein: CASSLANKGVNTEAFF.